The clone carrying this TCR beta chain was found many times. As yet, its antigen is unknown. This record belongs to a study of neurological immune-mediated disorders. A 10-nucleotide random UMI tagged transcripts in template-switch 5'RACE cDNA synthesis. MiXCR, run by TCRdb on the 5' RACE reads, gives a single entry per CDR3 protein. The data contain about 55,000 distinct CDR3 sequences, around 3.9% of them singletons. Study-level findings and limits: In HTLV-1-associated myelopathy, TCR clonal expansion was greatest, and in multiple sclerosis it was least, below healthy controls.

The sample taken for sequencing was PBMCs. This receptor was taken from a man aged 25 to 40 with multiple sclerosis.

The CDR3 nucleotides read TGTGCCAGCAGTGGGGAATCATATGGCTACACCTTC. Its protein is CASSGESYGYTF. The rearrangement links TRBV2 to TRBJ1-2; D gene unclear. This CDR3 is built from 12 residues. The V end lost 4 bases, the J end lost 5 bases, and 8 bases lay between the germline ends. CDR1 is SNHLY and CDR2 is FYNNEI in the germline V gene.